Reported below is one T cell receptor beta chain. Its specificity is not known. Healthy bone marrow donors made up the donors. CDR1 and CDR2 (germline): SGHVS, FQNEAQ. This CDR3 is built from 13 residues. The V and J ends lost 4 bases and 8 bases respectively, with 14 bases between them. The data belong to a study of cytomegalovirus exposure and HLA in healthy donors. On the study more broadly: In terms of ancestry, the Caucasian-associated cluster contained roughly four fifths of the roughly 360 genotyped donors. Study results and limitations: V- and J-gene trimming in TCR beta was tied to a missense DCLRE1C variant by an analysis performed later.

Primers for the PCR totalled 60 Vbeta and 13 Jbeta. Libraries were prepared by immunoSEQ multiplex PCR; TCRdb keeps only in-frame clonotypes and omits some of them. The data contain approximately 95,000 clones, about four fifths of them singletons. The rearrangement uses TRBV7-8 and TRBJ1-2; maybe TRBD1 (6 bases). The TCR comes from a woman in her 70s in good health and CMV-seropositive. Specimen: PBMCs. CDR3 in DNA: TGTGCCAGCAGCTGGGACAACCAGGGGGGCTACACCTTC. Amino acid sequence: CASSWDNQGGYTF.